This TCR beta chain was identified during a study of cytomegalovirus exposure and HLA in healthy donors. The primer mix had 60 Vbeta and 13 Jbeta primers. Produced via immunoSEQ multiplex PCR; TCRdb's table is partial and in-frame only. Seen here are fewer than 130,000 clones, roughly 69% observed once, and the top ten hold about 2.5%. This CDR3 region has 16 residues. V lost 5 bases, J lost 1 base, and 6 bases stayed unmatched. Germline V CDR1 and CDR2: SGHTA, FQGTGA. This chain connects TRBV7-3 to TRBJ2-2; 8 positions agree with TRBD2. The sequence was obtained from a man aged 45-60 years in good health and CMV-seropositive. The sequenced sample was PBMCs. CDR3 region: CASSPSTSGNTGELFF. The CDR3 nucleotides read TGTGCCAGCAGCCCTTCTACTAGCGGGAACACCGGGGAGCTGTTTTTT.